The source of this T cell receptor (beta chain) is a study of patients and donors after allogeneic stem cell transplantation (dated by TCRdb to the early 2020s). Relative to germline, V is missing 4 bases and J is missing 7 bases, with 4 bases of the junction outside any gene match. CDR1 and CDR2 are drawn from the germline V gene (reference sequence): SEHNR, FQNEAQ. Inclusive of the bounding cysteine and phenylalanine, the CDR3 is 14 residues long. The read is trimmed to its CDR3 DNA, 42 bases read in frame from base 1. The receptor library was made with RT-PCR. Reads for this sample came from a NextSeq 550. The public reads were quality trimmed at Q25 with fastp and then assembled into clones with MiXCR by TCRdb, keeping productive beta chains. Each CDR3 protein gets just one entry, which takes the most common genes and DNA from the rows behind it. The sample table contains fewer than 25,000 distinct CDR3 sequences; only one count was recorded for 40% to 45% of them. The top ten clones comprise roughly 79% of the sample.

This clonotype has a handful of counts. There is no known antigen for this receptor. The sample holds no much larger clone one base away, and base qualities are not on file. The TCR originated in a human donor who was either an allogeneic HSCT recipient or a stem cell or donor lymphocyte infusion donor (not recorded which). It is not recorded whose cells these are; they may come from a transplant donor. The chain is assembled from TRBV7-9 and TRBJ1-4; TRBD1 lines up with 9 middle nucleotides. The source material was blood, either unsorted or a sorted T cell fraction (not recorded which). For the CDR3, the sequence is CASSSNRGREKLFF. The DNA reads as follows: TGTGCCAGCAGCTCCAACAGGGGGCGTGAAAAACTGTTTTTT.